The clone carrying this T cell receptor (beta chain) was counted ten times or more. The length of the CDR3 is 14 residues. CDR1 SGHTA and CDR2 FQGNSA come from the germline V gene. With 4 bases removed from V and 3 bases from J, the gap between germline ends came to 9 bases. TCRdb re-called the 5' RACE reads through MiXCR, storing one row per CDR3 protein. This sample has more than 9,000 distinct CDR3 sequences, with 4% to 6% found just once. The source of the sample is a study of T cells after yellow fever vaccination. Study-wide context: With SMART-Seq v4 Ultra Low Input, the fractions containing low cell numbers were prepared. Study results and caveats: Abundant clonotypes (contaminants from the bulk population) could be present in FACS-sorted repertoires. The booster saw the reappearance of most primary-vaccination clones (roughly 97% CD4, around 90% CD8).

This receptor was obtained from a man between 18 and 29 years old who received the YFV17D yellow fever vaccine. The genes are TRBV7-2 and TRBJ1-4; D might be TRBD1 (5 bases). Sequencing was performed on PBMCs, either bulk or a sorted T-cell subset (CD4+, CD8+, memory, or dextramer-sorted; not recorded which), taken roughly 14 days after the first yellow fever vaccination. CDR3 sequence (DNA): TGTGCCAGCAGCTCCGGGACGGCTAATGAAAAACTGTTTTTT. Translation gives CASSSGTANEKLFF.